This TCR beta chain stems from a study of CD8+CD57+ T cells in acquired aplastic anemia. Whole-study results and caveats: The study identified under 30 CD8+ CDR3 sequences shared by patients and controls.

This clonotype was counted many times. Its antigen remains unknown. CDR3 and TCR beta VDJ profiling relied on a genomic DNA template. TCRdb passed the reads through MiXCR, listing each CDR3 protein once. Of about 220,000 distinct CDR3 sequences detected, 30% to 40% appear once; the ten largest clones hold roughly 1.1%. This CDR3 has 13 amino acids. Germline trimming cut 6 bases from V and 6 bases from J; bases unmatched to any gene: 5. The sequence was collected from a human donor in good health, serving as a control. Sequenced: sorted CD4+, CD8+, or CD8+CD57+ T cells (not recorded which) from PBMCs. V gene TRBV12-3 or TRBV12-4 combines with J gene TRBJ1-1; the match to TRBD1 covers 9 bases. The CDR3 nucleotides read TGTGCCAGCAGACGGACAGGGGCGGCTGAAGCTTTCTTT. This codes for CASRRTGAAEAFF.